This T cell receptor (beta chain) was sequenced during a study of OX40 agonist ivuxolimab in advanced cancers. Regarding the study as a whole: Some of the lowest clonal expansion was seen in partial responders at 0.1-3.0 mg/kg.

Sequencing used immunoSEQ multiplex PCR; TCRdb keeps in-frame clones, though not all of them. This table holds approximately 72,000 clones, around 88% found once. This clone was detected only once. Its specificity is unknown. The CDR3 totals 15 residues. The germline CDR1 and CDR2 sequences are SQVTM and ANQGSEA. Trimming pared 7 bases from V and 6 bases from J, leaving 22 bases between. Sample: CD4+ or CD8+ T cells sorted from blood, taken in a trial of the OX40 agonist ivuxolimab. The V gene is TRBV29-1, the J gene TRBJ2-1; possible D gene TRBD1, 5 bases. The clonotype originates from an adult with an advanced solid tumor such as melanoma, head and neck, liver or kidney cancer. CDR3 sequence: CSAGEARVVGNEQFF. The CDR3 DNA follows: TGCAGCGCTGGAGAGGCCAGGGTGGTTGGCAATGAGCAGTTCTTC.